Here is one T cell receptor beta chain with its context. TCRdb's copy holds only in-frame clones and misses some; the assay was immunoSEQ multiplex PCR. The repertoire holds roughly 490,000 clones, with less than 80% as singletons. The data originate from a study of shared clonotypes between healthy human individuals. Germline V gives CDR1 LNHDA, CDR2 SQIVND (reference sequence). V dropped 6 bases and J dropped 5; count of bases not matched to a gene: 4. CDR3 length equals 14 residues. The sequencing sample was made of PBMCs. The clonotype comes from a woman aged 40 to 55 in good health. Some clones in this sample may be carry-over from other donors' samples. The rearrangement links TRBV19 to TRBJ1-5, with 10 bases lining up with TRBD1. CDR3 sequence: CASRRTGGHQPQHF. As DNA, the CDR3 is TGTGCCAGTAGGCGGACAGGGGGGCATCAGCCCCAGCATTTT.